The 17 T cell receptor beta chains below all came from one sample that was sequenced in a study of cytomegalovirus exposure and HLA in healthy donors. Vbeta (60) and Jbeta (13) primers were used in the PCR. Sequenced by immunoSEQ multiplex PCR; TCRdb stores in-frame clones only, minus some. The sample has hundreds of thousands of clones, roughly four fifths seen once. Input material: PBMCs. The origin of the receptors is a middle-aged woman in good health and CMV-seronegative.

The rearrangement uses TRBV6-6 and TRBJ1-1; the D gene is possibly TRBD1 (6 bases). Germline V gives CDR1 MNHNY, CDR2 SVGAGI (reference sequence). The V end was cut by 8 bases, the J end by 6 bases, with 13 bases between. The CDR3 has 12 residues. The CDR3 spells CASGTYPAEAFF. In DNA form, the CDR3 reads TGTGCCAGCGGGACATACCCCGCTGAAGCTTTCTTT.

This clone appeared once. The V call is TRBV23-1, the J call TRBJ1-1; 9 nucleotides agree with TRBD1. TRBV23-1 is known as an ORF, though its function is uncertain. J gave up 0 bases and V 7 bases, and 12 bases lay outside the gene matches. The CDR3 is 17 residues long. Here the CDR3 reads CASTTEPGQGMNTEAFF. The CDR3 nucleotides read TGCGCCAGCACAACCGAGCCGGGACAGGGAATGAACACTGAAGCTTTCTTT.

J is TRBJ2-3 and V is TRBV5-4; TRBD2 aligns across 10 bases. The junction had 4 bases not matched to a gene; V was cut back by 1 base and J by 2 bases. The CDR3 totals 16 residues. The V gene's germline CDR1 is SGHNT and CDR2 YYREEE (reference sequence). The chain's CDR3 is CASSLSSGGHTDTQYF. The CDR3 nucleotides read TGTGCCAGCAGCTTGAGTAGCGGGGGGCACACAGATACGCAGTATTTT.

The chain recombines TRBV4-2 with TRBJ1-2, with 7 bases aligning to TRBD1. This CDR3 comprises 15 residues. Germline V gene data show CDR1 as LGHNA and CDR2 as YNFKEQ. V lost 4 bases and J lost 0; bases outside the gene matches: 5. The CDR3 DNA reads TGTGCCAGCAGCCCCGACAGGGAGGCTAACTATGGCTACACCTTC. Translation gives CASSPDREANYGYTF.

V usage is TRBV5-5 and J usage is TRBJ2-3; 8 positions match TRBD2. CDR1 SGHKS and CDR2 YYEKEE come from the germline V gene (reference sequence). The trim removed 4 bases at V and 8 bases at J, leaving 12 bases unmatched. The CDR3 loop spans 15 amino acids. CDR3 bases: TGTGCCAGCAGCCTGGAGCGGGGGAGGGAGTTTACGCAGTATTTT. This gives the protein CASSLERGREFTQYF.

V gene TRBV11-1 combines with J gene TRBJ2-5; 9 bases agree with TRBD1. Germline V gives CDR1 SGHAT, CDR2 FQDESV (reference sequence). With V trimmed by 4 bases and J by 5 bases, 8 bases remained unmatched. The CDR3 runs 15 residues. CDR3 amino acids: CASSWMTGGGETQYF. CDR3 bases: TGTGCCAGCAGCTGGATGACAGGGGGAGGGGAGACCCAGTACTTC.

The rearrangement uses TRBV7-2 and TRBJ1-5; D is uncertain. The germline V gene has CDR1 SGHTA and CDR2 FQGNSA. V was pared by 6 bases and J by 5 bases, with 17 bases between. The CDR3 totals 15 residues. The CDR3 bases are TGTGCCAGCAGTCAGGTTCTCGGTGGTTATCAGCCCCAGCATTTT. Translating it yields CASSQVLGGYQPQHF.

The V gene is TRBV19, the J gene TRBJ1-5, with D unclear. V lost 3 bases to trimming and J lost 0 bases, with 12 bases between them. CDR1 is LNHDA, CDR2 SQIVND, per germline (reference sequence). CDR3 length: 16 amino acids. CDR3 nucleotides: TGTGCCAGTAGTATGTTAAACTTAGATAGCAATCAGCCCCAGCATTTT. This translates into CASSMLNLDSNQPQHF.

The chain is built from TRBV5-1 and TRBJ1-1; D remains unclear. Germline V lookup: CDR1 SGHRS, CDR2 YFSETQ. The CDR3 extends over 15 amino acids. Trimming took 4 bases from V and 5 from J, leaving 18 bases between them. The CDR3, as DNA: TGCGCCAGCAGCCCCCAATATGCCCCGGGGACTGAAGCTTTCTTT. The encoded protein is CASSPQYAPGTEAFF.

The V gene is TRBV7-8, the J gene TRBJ2-5; TRBD2 matches 7 bases. Looked up from germline, CDR1 is SGHVS and CDR2 is FQNEAQ. CDR3 length: 17 residues. The V and J ends lost 7 bases and 2 bases, in that order; junction bases with no gene match: 16. The CDR3 nucleotides are TGTGCCAGCACGGGGGGATTGGGGAGGGGCTTTCAAGAGACCCAGTACTTC. It yields the protein CASTGGLGRGFQETQYF.

J is TRBJ1-1 and V is TRBV19, with 7 bases fitting TRBD1. Losses at the gene ends were 2 bases for V and 8 bases for J; bases not matched to a gene: 2. CDR1 and CDR2 from the germline V gene are LNHDA and SQIVND (reference sequence). CDR3 size: 12 residues. The CDR3 sequence is CASSILRGEAFF. For the CDR3, the DNA is TGTGCCAGTAGTATACTCAGGGGGGAAGCTTTCTTT.

This sequence joins TRBV10-3 and TRBJ2-7, with 10 bases lining up with TRBD2. Germline CDR1 reads ENHRY; CDR2 reads SYGVKD. The CDR3 has 13 residues. The junction had 5 bases not matched to a gene; V was cut back by 8 bases and J by 4 bases. The DNA for the CDR3 is TGTGCCATCGCCCCTAGCGGGGGTTACGAGCAGTACTTC. Amino acids: CAIAPSGGYEQYF.

The V gene is TRBV5-5, the J gene TRBJ2-6, with a possible D match to TRBD1 (6 bases). V was pared by 2 bases and J by 0 bases, with 21 bases between. This CDR3 contains 20 residues. The V gene's germline CDR1 is SGHKS and CDR2 YYEKEE (reference sequence). CDR3 bases: TGTGCCAGCAGCTTAGGCCCTGACAGGCAACCAATCTCTGGGGCCAACGTCCTGACTTTC. This codes for CASSLGPDRQPISGANVLTF.

This clone was picked up one time. The genes are TRBV7-2 and TRBJ1-1, with TRBD1 identical over 7 bases. V shed 1 base and J 1 base; nucleotides not matched to a gene: 3. The CDR3 is 15 residues long. CDR1 is SGHTA and CDR2 is FQGNSA in the germline V gene. CDR3 bases: TGTGCCAGCAGCTTAGGTCAGGGGGGGAACACTGAAGCTTTCTTT. Encoded protein: CASSLGQGGNTEAFF.

The gene calls are TRBV5-1 and TRBJ1-4; unclear D gene. The V gene lost 4 bases and the J gene lost 13 bases, with 17 bases spanning the gap. From germline, CDR1 is SGHRS and CDR2 YFSETQ. This CDR3 has 13 residues. The CDR3 protein is CASSPTDTARLFF. DNA of the CDR3: TGCGCCAGCAGCCCAACCGACACGGCAAGACTGTTTTTT.

J is TRBJ1-2 and V is TRBV7-9, with TRBD1 matching over 7 bases. With 4 bases clipped from V and 3 bases from J, the junction kept 5 bases outside the gene matches. CDR3 size: 14 residues. CDR1 and CDR2 (germline): SEHNR, FQNEAQ (reference sequence). The CDR3 DNA reads as TGTGCCAGCAGCTCCAGGGGGGAGCACTATGGCTACACCTTC. Residues: CASSSRGEHYGYTF.

The chain links TRBV6-6 to TRBJ1-5, with 9 bases aligning to TRBD1. Germline V lookup: CDR1 MNHNY, CDR2 SVGAGI (reference sequence). V lost 6 bases to trimming and J lost 5 bases; unmatched junction nucleotides: 11. The CDR3 contains 16 residues. The CDR3 here is CASSQDPDRGYQPQHF. The CDR3 DNA reads as TGTGCCAGCAGCCAAGATCCGGACAGGGGATATCAGCCCCAGCATTTT.